Given below is one T cell receptor beta chain in context. Its target is not known. This specimen belongs to a study of cytomegalovirus exposure and HLA in healthy donors. Study-level points and caveats: Analysis performed later found around 15,000 TCR beta sequences associated with HLA alleles at 0.05 false discovery rate.

The PCR used 60 Vbeta and 13 Jbeta primers. Measured with immunoSEQ multiplex PCR; TCRdb has only the in-frame clones, and not every one. The table shows around 210,000 clones, with 70% to 85% occurring only once. Trimming shortened V by 0 bases and J by 4 bases, and 12 bases separated the two germline ends. The CDR3 loop spans 16 amino acids. Germline values: CDR1 LNHNV, CDR2 YYDKDF (reference sequence). The sequenced sample consisted of PBMCs. V gene TRBV15 combines with J gene TRBJ2-2; D perhaps matches TRBD2 (6 bases). The receptor was isolated from a man aged 50 to 59 in good health and CMV-seronegative. The CDR3 here is CATSREEGRGTGELFF. CDR3 coding DNA: TGTGCCACCAGCAGAGAGGAGGGGCGCGGCACCGGGGAGCTGTTTTTT.